Sequencing of this T cell receptor beta chain was carried out in a study of CD8+ T cells in alopecia areata. Between the trimmed V and J ends, which lost 0 bases and 7 bases, there was a span of 6 bases. Per the germline V gene, CDR1 is SGHVS and CDR2 is FNYEAQ. CDR3 length: 12 amino acids. After isolation, RNA underwent reverse transcription to generate cDNA as the sequencing template. Sequencing was performed with immunoSEQ multiplex PCR; in TCRdb, only in-frame clones are kept and a portion is missing. This table has around 190,000 clones, roughly 50% appearing once. The sequenced sample consisted of CD8+ T cells sorted from blood. The chain is built from TRBV7-6 and TRBJ1-2; no firm D call. This receptor was taken from a human donor in good health. The chain's CDR3 is CASSLARSGYTF. DNA for the CDR3: TGTGCCAGCAGCTTAGCGCGAAGTGGCTACACCTTC. The full variable domain, its missing parts supplied by reference TRBV7-6 and TRBJ1-2, is GAGVSQSPRYKVTKRGQDVALRCDPISGHVSLYWYRQALGQGPEFLTYFNYEAQQDKSGLPNDRFSAERPEGSISTLTIQRTEQRDSAMYRCASSLARSGYTFGSGTRLTVV.